This record concerns one T cell receptor beta chain sequence. Looked up from germline, CDR1 is GTSNPN and CDR2 is SVGIG (reference sequence). CDR3 size: 12 residues. Trimming removed 5 bases from V and 0 bases from J, with 5 bases in between. TCR beta CDR3 sequences were amplified from RNA transcripts. HTBI primers drove first-round RT-PCR of the TCR CDR3. TCRdb re-called the multiplex PCR reads with MiXCR, one entry per CDR3 protein. The sample lists more than 500,000 distinct CDR3 sequences; roughly 16% were seen once. The data originate from a study of T cells in Graves' hyperthyroidism and ophthalmopathy. Patients aged 18 to 65 had newly diagnosed hyperthyroidism of under 2 months' duration.

This receptor was obtained from a woman aged 25 to 45 with Graves' hyperthyroidism. The sample consisted of blood. The rearrangement uses TRBV30 and TRBJ2-4, with D unresolved. This CDR3 is CAWSRAKNIQYF. The CDR3 region has the DNA TGTGCCTGGTCTCGAGCCAAAAACATTCAGTACTTC.